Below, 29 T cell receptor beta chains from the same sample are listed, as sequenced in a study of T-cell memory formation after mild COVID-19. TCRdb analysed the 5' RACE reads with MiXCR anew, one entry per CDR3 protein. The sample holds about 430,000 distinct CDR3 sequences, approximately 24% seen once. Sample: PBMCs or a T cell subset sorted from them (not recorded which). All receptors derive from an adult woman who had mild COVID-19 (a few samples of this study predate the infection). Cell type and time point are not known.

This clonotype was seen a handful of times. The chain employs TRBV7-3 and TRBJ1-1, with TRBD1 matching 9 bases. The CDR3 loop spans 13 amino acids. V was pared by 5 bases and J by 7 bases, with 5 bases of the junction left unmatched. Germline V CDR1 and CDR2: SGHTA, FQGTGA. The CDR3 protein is CASSRDRANEAFF. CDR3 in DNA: TGTGCCAGCAGCAGGGACAGGGCGAATGAAGCTTTCTTT.

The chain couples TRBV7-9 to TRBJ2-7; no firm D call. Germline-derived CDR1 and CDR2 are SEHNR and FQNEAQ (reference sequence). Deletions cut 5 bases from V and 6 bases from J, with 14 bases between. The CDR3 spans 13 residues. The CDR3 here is CASSPPGWGEQYF. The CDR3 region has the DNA TGTGCCAGCAGCCCTCCCGGGTGGGGCGAGCAGTACTTC.

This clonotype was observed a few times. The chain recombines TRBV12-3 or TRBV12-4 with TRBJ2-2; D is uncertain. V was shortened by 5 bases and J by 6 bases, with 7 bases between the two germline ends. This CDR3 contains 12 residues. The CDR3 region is CASSLIPGELFF. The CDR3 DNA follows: TGTGCCAGCAGTCTCATTCCCGGGGAGCTGTTTTTT.

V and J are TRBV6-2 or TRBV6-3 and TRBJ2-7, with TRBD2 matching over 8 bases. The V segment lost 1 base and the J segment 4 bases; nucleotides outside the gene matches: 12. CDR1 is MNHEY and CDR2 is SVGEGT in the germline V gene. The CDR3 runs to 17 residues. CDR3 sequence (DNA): TGTGCCAGCAGTTACTATTTTCCAGCGGGAGACGTTTACGAGCAGTACTTC. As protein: CASSYYFPAGDVYEQYF.

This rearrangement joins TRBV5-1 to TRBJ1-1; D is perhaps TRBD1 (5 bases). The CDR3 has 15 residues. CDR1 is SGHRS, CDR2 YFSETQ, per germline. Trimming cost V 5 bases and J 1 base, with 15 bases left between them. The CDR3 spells CASSLPGTANTEAFF. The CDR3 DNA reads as TGCGCCAGCAGTTTGCCCGGGACGGCGAACACTGAAGCTTTCTTT.

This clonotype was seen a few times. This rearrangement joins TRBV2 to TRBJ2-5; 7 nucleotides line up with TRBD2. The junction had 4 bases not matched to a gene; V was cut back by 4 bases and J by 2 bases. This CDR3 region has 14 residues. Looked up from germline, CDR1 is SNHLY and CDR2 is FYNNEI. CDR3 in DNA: TGTGCCAGCAGTGGAACTAGCGTACAAGAGACCCAGTACTTC. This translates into CASSGTSVQETQYF.

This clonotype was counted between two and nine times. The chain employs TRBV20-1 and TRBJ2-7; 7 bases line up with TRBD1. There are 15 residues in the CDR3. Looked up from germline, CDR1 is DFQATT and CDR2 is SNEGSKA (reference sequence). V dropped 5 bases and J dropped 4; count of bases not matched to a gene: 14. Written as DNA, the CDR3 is TGCAGTGCTCCTCATTCTTGGACAGGCGGATACGAGCAGTACTTC. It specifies CSAPHSWTGGYEQYF.

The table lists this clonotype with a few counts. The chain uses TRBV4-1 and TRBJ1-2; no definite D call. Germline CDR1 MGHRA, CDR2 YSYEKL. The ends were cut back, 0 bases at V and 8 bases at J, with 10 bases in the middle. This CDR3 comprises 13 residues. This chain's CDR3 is CASSQEGFGGYTF. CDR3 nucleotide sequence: TGCGCCAGCAGCCAAGAGGGGTTCGGCGGCTACACCTTC.

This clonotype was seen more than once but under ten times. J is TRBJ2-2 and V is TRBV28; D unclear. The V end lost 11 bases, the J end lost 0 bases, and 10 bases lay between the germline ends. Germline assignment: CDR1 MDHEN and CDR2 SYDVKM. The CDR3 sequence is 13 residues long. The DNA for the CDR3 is TGTGCCCTTGGACCCACGAACACCGGGGAGCTGTTTTTT. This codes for CALGPTNTGELFF.

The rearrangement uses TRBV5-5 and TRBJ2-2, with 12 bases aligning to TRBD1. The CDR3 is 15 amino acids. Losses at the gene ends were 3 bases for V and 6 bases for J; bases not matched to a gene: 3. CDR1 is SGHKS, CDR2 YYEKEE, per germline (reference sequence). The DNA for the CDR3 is TGTGCCAGCAGCTCCGGGACAGGGGGCTCCGGGGAGCTGTTTTTT. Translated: CASSSGTGGSGELFF.

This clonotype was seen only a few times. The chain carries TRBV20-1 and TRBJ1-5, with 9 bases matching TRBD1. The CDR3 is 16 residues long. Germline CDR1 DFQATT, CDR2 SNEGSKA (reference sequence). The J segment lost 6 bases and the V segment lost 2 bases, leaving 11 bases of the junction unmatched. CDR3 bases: TGCAGTGCTAGAAAACCAGGGACAGGGACGGTTCAGCCCCAGCATTTT. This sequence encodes CSARKPGTGTVQPQHF.

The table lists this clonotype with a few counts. CDR3 loop: CASHEGTGELFF. DNA for the CDR3: TGTGCCAGCCATGAGGGGACCGGGGAGCTGTTTTTT. This chain links TRBV12-3 or TRBV12-4 with TRBJ2-2; D might be TRBD1 or TRBD2, each matching 5 bases. The CDR3 length is 12 residues. V was shortened by 8 bases and J by 5 bases, with 9 bases between the two germline ends.

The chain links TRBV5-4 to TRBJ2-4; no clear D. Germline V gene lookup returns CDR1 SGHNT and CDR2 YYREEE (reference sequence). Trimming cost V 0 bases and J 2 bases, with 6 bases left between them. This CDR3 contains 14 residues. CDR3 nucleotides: TGTGCCAGCAGCTTGGCCAGCACCAAAAACATTCAGTACTTC. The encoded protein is CASSLASTKNIQYF.

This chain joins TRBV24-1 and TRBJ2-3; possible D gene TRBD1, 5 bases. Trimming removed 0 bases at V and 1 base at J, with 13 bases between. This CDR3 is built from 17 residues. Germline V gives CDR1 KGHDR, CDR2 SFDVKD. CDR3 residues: CATSDLIAGMGTDTQYF. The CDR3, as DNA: TGTGCCACCAGTGATTTGATTGCAGGGATGGGCACAGATACGCAGTATTTT.

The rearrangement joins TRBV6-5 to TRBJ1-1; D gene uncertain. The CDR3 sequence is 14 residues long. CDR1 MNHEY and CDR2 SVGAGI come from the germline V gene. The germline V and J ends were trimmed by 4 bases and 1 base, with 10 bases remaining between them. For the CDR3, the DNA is TGTGCCAGCAGTTTAAACAGTGGGAACACTGAAGCTTTCTTT. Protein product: CASSLNSGNTEAFF.

The CDR3: CASSETVEQFF. CDR3 nucleotide sequence: TGTGCCAGCAGTGAAACGGTTGAGCAGTTCTTC. The rearrangement joins TRBV6-1 to TRBJ2-1; D is uncertain. V was cut by 2 bases and J by 9 bases, with 5 bases left in between. The CDR3 totals 11 residues. Germline assignment: CDR1 MNHNS and CDR2 SASEGT.

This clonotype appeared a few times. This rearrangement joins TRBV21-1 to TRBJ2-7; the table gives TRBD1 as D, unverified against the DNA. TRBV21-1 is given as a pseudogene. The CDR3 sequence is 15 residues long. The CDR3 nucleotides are TGTGCCAGCATCCCGACAGGGAGAGGGAACCACGAGCAGTACTTC. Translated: CASIPTGRGNHEQYF.

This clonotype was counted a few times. This chain's CDR3 is CASSPTDTGELFF. The CDR3 coding sequence is TGTGCCAGCTCACCGACGGACACCGGGGAGCTGTTTTTT. The rearrangement links TRBV18 to TRBJ2-2; D is uncertain. Looked up from germline, CDR1 is KGHSH and CDR2 is LQKENI. The CDR3 has 13 residues. V lost 3 bases and J 3 bases, leaving 5 bases between the germline ends.

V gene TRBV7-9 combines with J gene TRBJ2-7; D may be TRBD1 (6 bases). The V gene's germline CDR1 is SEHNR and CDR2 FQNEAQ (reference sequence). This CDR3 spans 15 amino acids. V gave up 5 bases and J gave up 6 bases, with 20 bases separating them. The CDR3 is CASSPGAGTEGEQYF. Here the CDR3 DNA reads TGTGCCAGCAGCCCAGGGGCAGGGACGGAAGGCGAGCAGTACTTC.

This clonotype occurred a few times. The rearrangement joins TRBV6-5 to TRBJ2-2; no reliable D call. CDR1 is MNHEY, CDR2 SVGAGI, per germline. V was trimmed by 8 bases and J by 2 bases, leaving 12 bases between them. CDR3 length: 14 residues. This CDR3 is CASLSPGNTGELFF. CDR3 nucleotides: TGTGCCAGCCTAAGCCCAGGAAACACCGGGGAGCTGTTTTTT.

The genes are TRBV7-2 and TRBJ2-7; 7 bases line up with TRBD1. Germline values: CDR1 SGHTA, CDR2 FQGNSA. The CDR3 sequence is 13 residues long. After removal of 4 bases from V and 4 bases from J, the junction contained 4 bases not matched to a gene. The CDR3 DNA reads TGTGCCAGCAGCTCGCAGGGGGAATACGAGCAGTACTTC. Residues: CASSSQGEYEQYF.

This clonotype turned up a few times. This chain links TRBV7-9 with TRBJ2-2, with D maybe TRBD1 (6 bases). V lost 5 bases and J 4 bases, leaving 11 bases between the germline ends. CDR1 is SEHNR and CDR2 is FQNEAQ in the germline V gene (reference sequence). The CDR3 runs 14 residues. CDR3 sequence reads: CASSPTRGTGELFF. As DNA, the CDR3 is TGTGCCAGCAGCCCGACCAGGGGCACCGGGGAGCTGTTTTTT.

The CDR3 DNA follows: TGTGCCAGCAGTGCCCTGGGGGGTGGGGACACTGAAGCTTTCTTT. This gives the protein CASSALGGGDTEAFF. The gene calls are TRBV6-1 and TRBJ1-1, with D possibly matching TRBD1 (5 bases). The CDR3 consists of 15 residues. Germline CDR1 MNHNS, CDR2 SASEGT. Trimming stripped 4 bases from V and 3 bases from J, with 15 bases between.

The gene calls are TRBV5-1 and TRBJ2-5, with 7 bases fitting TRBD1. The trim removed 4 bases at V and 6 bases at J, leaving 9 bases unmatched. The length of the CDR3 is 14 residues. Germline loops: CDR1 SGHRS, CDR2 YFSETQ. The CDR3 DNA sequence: TGCGCCAGCAGCCACCCGGGACAGCAAAAGACCCAGTACTTC. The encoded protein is CASSHPGQQKTQYF.

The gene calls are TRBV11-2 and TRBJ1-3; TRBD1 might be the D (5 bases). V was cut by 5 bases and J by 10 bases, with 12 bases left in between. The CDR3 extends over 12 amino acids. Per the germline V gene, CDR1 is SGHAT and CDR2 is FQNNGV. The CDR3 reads CASSHAGGTIYF. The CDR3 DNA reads TGTGCCAGCAGCCATGCCGGGGGTACCATATATTTT.

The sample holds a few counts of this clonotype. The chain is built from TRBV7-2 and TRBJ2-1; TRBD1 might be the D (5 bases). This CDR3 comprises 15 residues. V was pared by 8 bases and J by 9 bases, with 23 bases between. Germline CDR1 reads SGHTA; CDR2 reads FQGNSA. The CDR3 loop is CASGFKGPAASEQFF. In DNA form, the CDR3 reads TGTGCCAGCGGGTTTAAGGGGCCCGCAGCGAGTGAGCAGTTCTTC. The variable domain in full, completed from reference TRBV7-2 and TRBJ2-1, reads GAGVSQSPSNKVTEKGKDVELRCDPISGHTALYWYRQSLGQGLEFLIYFQGNSAPDKSGLPSDRFSAERTGGSVSTLTIQRTQQEDSAVYLCASGFKGPAASEQFFGPGTRLTVL.

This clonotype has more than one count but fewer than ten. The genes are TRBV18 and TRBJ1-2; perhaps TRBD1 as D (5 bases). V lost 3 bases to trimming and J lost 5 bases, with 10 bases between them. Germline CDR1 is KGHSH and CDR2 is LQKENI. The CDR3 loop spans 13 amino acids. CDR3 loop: CASSPGPEYGYTF. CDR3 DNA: TGTGCCAGCTCACCGGGACCAGAGTATGGCTACACCTTC.

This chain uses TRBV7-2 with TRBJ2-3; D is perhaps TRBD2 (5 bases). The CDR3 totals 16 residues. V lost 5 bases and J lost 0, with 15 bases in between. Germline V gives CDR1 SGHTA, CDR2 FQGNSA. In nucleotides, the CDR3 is TGTGCCAGCAGCGTAACGGACTCTTCTAGCACAGATACGCAGTATTTT. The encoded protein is CASSVTDSSSTDTQYF. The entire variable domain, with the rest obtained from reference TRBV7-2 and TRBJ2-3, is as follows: GAGVSQSPSNKVTEKGKDVELRCDPISGHTALYWYRQSLGQGLEFLIYFQGNSAPDKSGLPSDRFSAERTGGSVSTLTIQRTQQEDSAVYLCASSVTDSSSTDTQYFGPGTRLTVL.

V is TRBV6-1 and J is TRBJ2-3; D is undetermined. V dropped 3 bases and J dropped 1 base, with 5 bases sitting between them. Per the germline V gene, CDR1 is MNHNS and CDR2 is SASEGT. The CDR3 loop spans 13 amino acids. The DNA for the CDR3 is TGTGCCAGCAGTGAGGCGGGCACAGATACGCAGTATTTT. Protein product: CASSEAGTDTQYF.